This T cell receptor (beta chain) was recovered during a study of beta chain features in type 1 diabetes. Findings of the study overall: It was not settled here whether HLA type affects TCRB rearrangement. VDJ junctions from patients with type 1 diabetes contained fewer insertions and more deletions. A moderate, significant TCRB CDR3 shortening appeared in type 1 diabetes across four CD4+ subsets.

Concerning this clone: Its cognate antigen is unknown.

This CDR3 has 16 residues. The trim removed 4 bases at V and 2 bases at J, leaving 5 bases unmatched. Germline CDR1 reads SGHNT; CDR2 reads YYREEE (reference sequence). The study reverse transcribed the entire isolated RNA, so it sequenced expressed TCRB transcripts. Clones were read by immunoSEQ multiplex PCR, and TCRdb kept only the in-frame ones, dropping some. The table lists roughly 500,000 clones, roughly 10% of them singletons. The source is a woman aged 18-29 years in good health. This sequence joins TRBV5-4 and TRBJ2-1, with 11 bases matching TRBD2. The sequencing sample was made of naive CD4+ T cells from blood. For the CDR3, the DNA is TGTGCCAGCAGCATAGGGACTAGCGGAACCTACAATGAGCAGTTCTTC. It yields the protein CASSIGTSGTYNEQFF.